Sequencing of this T cell receptor beta chain was carried out in a study of radiotherapy plus CTLA-4 blockade in lung cancer. Patients in the study, people with chemo-refractory metastatic non-small-cell lung cancer, received focal radiation plus ipilimumab CTLA-4 blockade. Measured with immunoSEQ multiplex PCR; TCRdb has only the in-frame clones, and not every one. The sample consists of 90,000 to 100,000 clones, about 70% of them appearing once. This TCR was sampled from a human donor with non-small cell lung cancer who had a partial response to radiotherapy plus ipilimumab. Some clones in this sample may be carry-over from other donors' samples. The starting material was peripheral blood, obtained from a patient treated with radiotherapy plus ipilimumab.

The CDR3: CASSLGGRPETQYF. In DNA form, the CDR3 reads TGTGCCAGCAGCTTAGGGGGCAGACCAGAGACCCAGTACTTC. This chain connects TRBV11-3 to TRBJ2-5, with D tentatively TRBD1 (5 bases). Trimming cost V 1 base and J 4 bases, with 10 bases left between them. This CDR3 is 14 amino acids long. Germline CDR1 and CDR2: SGHNT and YENEEA.